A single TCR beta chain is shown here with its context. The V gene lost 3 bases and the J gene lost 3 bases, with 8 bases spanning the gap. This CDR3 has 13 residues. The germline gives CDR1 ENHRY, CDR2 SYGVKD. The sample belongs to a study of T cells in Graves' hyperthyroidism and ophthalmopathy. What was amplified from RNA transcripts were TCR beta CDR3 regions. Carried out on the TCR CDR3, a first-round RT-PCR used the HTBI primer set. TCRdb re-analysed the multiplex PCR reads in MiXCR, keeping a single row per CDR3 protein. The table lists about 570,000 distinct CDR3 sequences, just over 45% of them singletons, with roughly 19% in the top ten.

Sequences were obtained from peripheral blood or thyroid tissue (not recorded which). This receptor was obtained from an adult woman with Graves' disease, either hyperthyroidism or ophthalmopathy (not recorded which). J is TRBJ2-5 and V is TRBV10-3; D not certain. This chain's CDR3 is CAISDRIEETQYF. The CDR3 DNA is TGTGCCATCAGTGACCGGATTGAAGAGACCCAGTACTTC.